These 23 T cell receptor beta chains were all obtained from the same sample, sequenced in a study of persistence of HIV-infected CD4 T cells. This nonspecific control used anti-CD3/anti-CD28 bead stimulation of CD4+ T cells. Sorting of responding CD4+ T cells relied on upregulated CD40 ligand together with CD69. For these TCRs, the target antigens are not known. The libraries were made with immunoSEQ version 4 in survey mode. Only in-frame clones appear in the TCRdb table, and some are missing; sequencing was by immunoSEQ multiplex PCR. This sample carries about 45,000 clones, around 90% of them seen once, and the ten largest clones take more than 2.5%. Sequenced here: CD4+ T cells sorted from PBMCs after roughly 18-hour stimulation, sampled from a patient who received antiretroviral therapy. These receptor sequences come from an adult woman with HIV who was CMV-seropositive.

The chain combines TRBV30 with TRBJ2-5; D not resolved. Germline-derived CDR1 and CDR2 are GTSNPN and SVGIG (reference sequence). This CDR3 contains 14 residues. Trimming took 0 bases from V and 4 from J, leaving 12 bases between them. CDR3 sequence: CAWSVMPGGETQYF. Here the CDR3 DNA reads TGTGCCTGGAGTGTAATGCCGGGCGGAGAGACCCAGTACTTC.

The chain recombines TRBV6-4 with TRBJ2-3, with D possibly TRBD2 on 5 matching bases. Germline V gene data show CDR1 as MRHNA and CDR2 as SNTAGT. The CDR3 loop spans 15 amino acids. V was cut by 3 bases and J by 2 bases, with 12 bases left in between. CDR3 region: CASSEGSGPTDTQYF. CDR3 DNA sequence: TGTGCCAGCAGTGAAGGGAGCGGACCCACAGATACGCAGTATTTT.

V gene TRBV20-1 combines with J gene TRBJ2-5; 7 nucleotides agree with TRBD2. Germline V gene sequence: CDR1 DFQATT, CDR2 SNEGSKA (reference sequence). V lost 3 bases to trimming and J lost 4 bases; unmatched junction nucleotides: 8. The CDR3 has 14 amino acids. The CDR3 reads CSASGGGVGETQYF. The CDR3 nucleotides read TGCAGTGCTAGTGGCGGGGGAGTAGGAGAGACCCAGTACTTC.

This sequence joins TRBV6-5 and TRBJ1-4; TRBD1 is a possible D gene (6 bases). CDR1 is MNHEY, CDR2 SVGAGI, per germline. The V and J ends lost 4 bases and 14 bases respectively, with 14 bases between them. The CDR3 is made up of 12 amino acids. CDR3 nucleotides: TGTGCCAGCAGTTCACAGGGAATTCTTCTGTTTTTT. Amino acids: CASSSQGILLFF.

The gene calls are TRBV24-1 and TRBJ1-2; D is undetermined. V lost 5 bases and J 1 base, leaving 7 bases between the germline ends. The CDR3 totals 13 residues. The germline V gene has CDR1 KGHDR and CDR2 SFDVKD. CDR3: CATSGGINYGYTF. The CDR3 bases are TGTGCCACCAGTGGCGGGATTAACTATGGCTACACCTTC.

V gene TRBV6-2 or TRBV6-3 combines with J gene TRBJ1-1; D unresolved. Deletions cut 0 bases from V and 0 bases from J, with 11 bases between. The CDR3 extends over 16 amino acids. The germline CDR1 and CDR2 sequences are MNHEY and SVGEGT. As DNA, the CDR3 is TGTGCCAGCAGTTACTCGTCACAGACAATGAACACTGAAGCTTTCTTT. Translating it yields CASSYSSQTMNTEAFF.

This clone appeared a few times. The chain joins TRBV6-5 to TRBJ1-1; D ambiguous. CDR1 and CDR2 from the germline V gene are MNHEY and SVGAGI. V lost 0 bases to trimming and J lost 4 bases, with 9 bases between them. The CDR3 has 14 amino acids. The CDR3 loop reads CASSYSTSSTEAFF. The CDR3 region has the DNA TGTGCCAGCAGTTACTCGACGAGTAGCACTGAAGCTTTCTTT.

The chain couples TRBV27 to TRBJ2-3, with D possibly being TRBD2 (6 bases). This CDR3 comprises 13 residues. Trimming left V 3 bases short and J 5 bases short, with 9 bases between. Germline V CDR1 and CDR2: MNHEY, SMNVEV (reference sequence). CDR3 in DNA: TGTGCCAGCAGTTTTGGGGGACTAGATACGCAGTATTTT. It specifies CASSFGGLDTQYF.

The chain uses TRBV3-1 (or the pseudogene TRBV3-2) and TRBJ1-6; no clear D gene. CDR3 size: 16 residues. V was pared by 5 bases and J by 9 bases, with 20 bases between. CDR1 is LGHDT and CDR2 is YNNKEL in the germline V gene (reference sequence). The CDR3 loop is CASSSFPGNHGSPLHF. The DNA of the CDR3 is TGTGCCAGCAGCTCCTTCCCGGGCAACCACGGTTCACCCCTCCACTTT.

The V call is TRBV5-1, the J call TRBJ1-1, with D hard to call. Between the trimmed V and J ends, which lost 4 bases and 3 bases, there was a span of 10 bases. The CDR3 sequence is 13 residues long. Germline V lookup: CDR1 SGHRS, CDR2 YFSETQ. The CDR3, as DNA: TGCGCCAGCAGCCTACTTACGGACACTGAAGCTTTCTTT. Translating gives CASSLLTDTEAFF.

This chain connects TRBV7-3 to TRBJ2-1; 7 bases line up with TRBD2. The junction had 7 bases not matched to a gene; V was cut back by 8 bases and J by 9 bases. Germline assignment: CDR1 SGHTA and CDR2 FQGTGA. This CDR3 region has 12 residues. In nucleotides, the CDR3 is TGTGCCAGCGGGATAGGCGGGAGTGAGCAGTTCTTC. This sequence encodes CASGIGGSEQFF.

This clone was recorded a few times. CDR3 DNA: TGCGCCAGCAGCCAAGCGGGTATTAGCGAGACCCAGTACTTC. This codes for CASSQAGISETQYF. The chain combines TRBV4-3 with TRBJ2-5; D not certain. Germline assignment: CDR1 LGHNA and CDR2 YSLEER. With 1 base removed from V and 5 bases from J, the gap between germline ends came to 11 bases. The CDR3 is 14 amino acids.

This sequence joins TRBV24-1 and TRBJ1-2; 7 bases align to TRBD1. This CDR3 has 14 amino acids. Germline assignment: CDR1 KGHDR and CDR2 SFDVKD. V gave up 9 bases and J gave up 4 bases; unmatched junction bases: 10. The CDR3 region has the DNA TGTGCCACCGGCAGTAGGGACAGTCTCTATGGCTACACCTTC. The encoded protein is CATGSRDSLYGYTF.

This chain uses TRBV25-1 with TRBJ2-2; 8 bases are shared with TRBD1. Germline V gene data show CDR1 as MGHDK and CDR2 as SYGVNS. The V and J ends lost 2 bases and 6 bases, in that order; junction bases with no gene match: 5. CDR3 length: 15 residues. The DNA for the CDR3 is TGTGCCAGCAGTGAAGTGACAGGGGTACCCGGGGAGCTGTTTTTT. Translated: CASSEVTGVPGELFF. Drawing the rest from reference TRBV25-1 and TRBJ2-2, the complete variable domain is EADIYQTPRYLVIGTGKKITLECSQTMGHDKMYWYQQDPGMELHLIHYSYGVNSTEKGDLSSESTVSRIRTEHFPLTLESARPSHTSQYLCASSEVTGVPGELFFGEGSRLTVL.

The genes are TRBV19 and TRBJ1-3; 7 nucleotides line up with TRBD1. There are 18 residues in the CDR3. Looked up from germline, CDR1 is LNHDA and CDR2 is SQIVND (reference sequence). V was clipped by 6 bases and J by 0 bases; unmatched bases: 14. The CDR3 DNA is TGTGCCAGTAGCGACAGGGCCCGTATCCTATTCTCTGGAAACACCATATATTTT. Translating gives CASSDRARILFSGNTIYF.

The rearrangement links TRBV23-1 to TRBJ1-1; no firm D call. Being an ORF, TRBV23-1 has a function that is uncertain. The CDR3 has 12 amino acids. Trimming shortened V by 2 bases and J by 10 bases, and 11 bases separated the two germline ends. CDR3 region: CASSQEGGRAFF. The CDR3 nucleotides are TGCGCCAGCAGTCAAGAGGGCGGTAGAGCTTTCTTT.

The rearrangement uses TRBV28 and TRBJ1-1; possible D gene TRBD1, 5 bases. The CDR3 length is 15 residues. Germline CDR1 MDHEN, CDR2 SYDVKM. With 7 bases removed from V and 0 bases from J, the gap between germline ends came to 15 bases. The CDR3 here is CASNGGGGMNTEAFF. CDR3 coding DNA: TGTGCCAGCAATGGGGGGGGTGGAATGAACACTGAAGCTTTCTTT.

The chain employs TRBV24-1 and TRBJ1-1; D ambiguous. Trimming pared 3 bases from V and 2 bases from J, leaving 12 bases between. Germline V gives CDR1 KGHDR, CDR2 SFDVKD. The CDR3 covers 15 residues. CDR3 protein: CATSDTARGNTEAFF. In DNA, the CDR3 is TGTGCCACCAGTGATACCGCCCGGGGTAACACTGAAGCTTTCTTT.

The V gene is TRBV3-1 (or the pseudogene TRBV3-2), the J gene TRBJ2-2; D unresolved. Trimming removed 2 bases at V and 9 bases at J, with 10 bases between. Germline V gene data show CDR1 as LGHDT and CDR2 as YNNKEL (reference sequence). The CDR3 spans 13 residues. In DNA form, the CDR3 reads TGTGCCAGCAGCCAATCGGTGCAGAGGGAGCTGTTTTTT. The encoded protein is CASSQSVQRELFF.

The V and J genes are TRBV5-8 and TRBJ1-1; D not resolved. The germline V gene encodes CDR1 SGHTS and CDR2 YDEGEE. The CDR3 is made up of 12 amino acids. V was pared by 7 bases and J by 8 bases, with 15 bases between. The CDR3 sequence: CASGQLNIEAFF. The CDR3 bases are TGTGCCAGCGGGCAGTTAAATATAGAAGCTTTCTTT.

The chain carries TRBV11-3 and TRBJ1-2, with a possible D match to TRBD1 (6 bases). V was clipped by 5 bases and J by 2 bases, with 9 bases between them. CDR1 and CDR2 (germline): SGHNT, YENEEA. The CDR3 is 13 residues long. The CDR3 protein is CASSEGGNYGYTF. CDR3 in DNA: TGTGCCAGCAGCGAGGGGGGGAACTATGGCTACACCTTC. Using reference TRBV11-3 and TRBJ1-2 for the parts outside the CDR3, the full variable domain is EAGVVQSPRYKIIEKKQPVAFWCNPISGHNTLYWYLQNLGQGPELLIRYENEEAVDDSQLPKDRFSAERLKGVDSTLKIQPAELGDSAVYLCASSEGGNYGYTFGSGTRLTVV.

The chain employs TRBV6-6 and TRBJ1-2, with 11 bases fitting TRBD1. J was trimmed by 6 bases and V by 6 bases; bases with no gene match: 0. Germline V lookup: CDR1 MNHNY, CDR2 SVGAGI (reference sequence). CDR3 size: 12 residues. The CDR3 here is CASRGQGDGYTF. CDR3 coding DNA: TGTGCCAGCAGGGGACAGGGGGATGGCTACACCTTC.

Written as DNA, the CDR3 is TGTGCCAGCAGCCCCGGTCGGCAGTACTATGGCTACACCTTC. Encoded protein: CASSPGRQYYGYTF. V is TRBV5-5 and J is TRBJ1-2; D is unresolved. This CDR3 is 14 amino acids long. From germline, CDR1 is SGHKS and CDR2 YYEKEE (reference sequence). V was pared by 4 bases and J by 3 bases, with 13 bases between.